This T cell receptor beta chain came from a study of blood T cell repertoires in COVID-19. Study information: Researchers got acute and convalescent COVID-19 samples from the United States, Italy and Spain.

Participants, about 18 to 100 years old, spanned 25 or so US areas. Cohort placement rested on clinical history that participants reported themselves. Germline lookup yields CDR1 LGHDT and CDR2 YNNKEL (reference sequence). There are 16 residues in the CDR3. V lost 4 bases, J lost 3 bases, and 15 bases lay in between. Authors' processing steps: The authors estimated nucleated cell counts from reference gene primer amplification. Sequencing was performed with immunoSEQ multiplex PCR; in TCRdb, only in-frame clones are kept and a portion is missing. V, J and clone size derive from that table, while D and trimming were established from the DNA sequence. This table holds around 260,000 clones, about 88% found once.

The source is a man in his thirties or forties with acute COVID-19. The material sequenced was PBMCs or T cells enriched from blood (not recorded which). The chain is built from TRBV3-1 (or the pseudogene TRBV3-2) and TRBJ2-2, with D possibly TRBD1 on 6 matching bases. The CDR3 loop reads CASSLFDRSDTGELFF. The CDR3 DNA follows: TGTGCCAGCAGCCTTTTCGACAGGTCGGACACCGGGGAGCTGTTTTTT.